This T cell receptor beta chain appears in the sequencing data of a study of T cells in Graves' hyperthyroidism and ophthalmopathy. This clonotype was seen repeatedly, ten times or more. Template material for amplifying TCR beta CDR3 regions consisted of RNA transcripts. The HTBI primer set was used in a first-round RT-PCR of the TCR CDR3. MiXCR was run by TCRdb on the multiplex PCR reads, yielding one entry per CDR3 protein. This table has 350,000 to 400,000 distinct CDR3 sequences, about 18% appearing once. Trimming removed 4 bases from V and 2 bases from J, with 14 bases in between. The CDR3 is made up of 14 amino acids. The V gene's germline CDR1 is SQVTM and CDR2 ANQGSEA.

V and J are TRBV29-1 and TRBJ1-2, with a possible D match to TRBD1 (5 bases). The TCR originated in a woman aged 18-29 years with Graves' hyperthyroidism. The sequenced sample consisted of blood. The CDR3 spells CSVGKGSKNYGYTF. The CDR3 DNA reads TGCAGCGTTGGGAAGGGGTCCAAAAACTATGGCTACACCTTC.